What follows is one TCR beta chain and its context. The target antigen is unknown. The data are from a study of shared clonotypes between healthy human individuals. CD45RO-negative cells were positively selected for CCR7, leaving out terminally differentiated effector memory CD45RA+ cells. Notes on the study in general: Naive subsets tended to show greater estimated richness than memory subsets. The naive CD4 repertoires of several donors were compared, and around 4.7% of clonotypes were shared. Researchers sampled only blood; tissue repertoires likely differ.

Libraries were prepared by immunoSEQ multiplex PCR; TCRdb keeps only in-frame clonotypes and omits some of them. The sample shows some 2.1 million clones, roughly 94% of them seen only once. The sequencing sample was made of naive CD8+ T cells sorted from blood. This receptor was obtained from a man younger than 30 in good health.

CDR3 bases: TGTGCCAGCTCTACCGACCGGGAAGACTCTGGAAACACCATATATTTT. It codes for CASSTDREDSGNTIYF. The chain is built from TRBV18 and TRBJ1-3; D unresolved. The V end lost 6 bases, the J end lost 0 bases, and 15 bases lay between the germline ends. Germline V gives CDR1 KGHSH, CDR2 LQKENI. The CDR3 sequence is 16 residues long.